The 3 T cell receptor beta chains below come from one sample, sequenced in a study of molecular identifiers for immune sequencing clone quantification. TCRdb reprocessed the PCR reads via MiXCR and lists one record per CDR3 protein. The sample has around 470,000 distinct CDR3 sequences; roughly a fifth are singletons. What was sequenced was naive CD8+ T cells from blood, with Jurkat cell RNA spiked in. Subset noted: FACS-sorted CD8+CD4-CCR7+CD45RA+ naive T cells. Receptor source: a human donor in good health. Some libraries in this study had Jurkat cell RNA spiked in.

V is TRBV10-1 and J is TRBJ2-7; a possible D gene is TRBD2 (5 bases). With 4 bases removed from V and 7 bases from J, the gap between germline ends came to 23 bases. CDR3 size: 16 residues. Per germline, CDR1 WNHNN and CDR2 SYGVQD (reference sequence). The CDR3 is CASSVFENSETEEQYF. The CDR3 DNA sequence: TGCGCCAGCAGTGTGTTCGAGAATAGCGAGACTGAAGAGCAGTACTTC.

About this clonotype: This sequence may be a read error, since a much larger clone differs from it by one base. This chain links TRBV6-6 with TRBJ2-1; tentatively, D is TRBD1 (5 bases). The CDR3 contains 15 residues. Germline V lookup: CDR1 MNHNY, CDR2 SVGAGI (reference sequence). The CDR3 reads CASSYSGQLQEGQSF. The CDR3 DNA reads as TGTGCCAGCAGTTACTCGGGGCAGCTACAGGAAGGGCAGTCCTTC.

To note about this clonotype: A read error may be the cause here, since a much bigger clone is one base away. The chain combines TRBV6-2 or TRBV6-3 with TRBJ1-1; D remains ambiguous. The CDR3 runs 12 residues. The V end was cut by 3 bases, the J end by 5 bases, with 7 bases between. Germline-derived CDR1 and CDR2 are MNHEY and SVGEGT. CDR3 sequence: CASSYPRTEAFF. The CDR3 DNA reads as TGTGCCAGCAGTTATCCACGAACTGAAGCTTTCTTT.